The rows below give T cell receptor beta chains drawn from one sample of a study of OX40 agonist ivuxolimab in advanced cancers. Method: immunoSEQ multiplex PCR; TCRdb's copy keeps in-frame clones and lacks some. The table records about 24,000 clones, approximately 91% of them present only once. This specimen consisted of CD4+ or CD8+ T cells sorted from blood, obtained in a trial of the OX40 agonist ivuxolimab. These receptors were obtained from an adult with an advanced solid tumor such as melanoma, head and neck, liver or kidney cancer. Each CDR3 is given with its conserved first and last residue. D genes are given only for firm matches. Size is stated for part of the rows, as once, few or many counts, or as a class when the clone is expanded.

TRBJ2-1,NA,TRBV7-3,TRBD2,CASSRLAGGTSGEQFF,TGTGCCAGCAGCCGACTAGCGGGAGGCACCTCCGGTGAGCAGTTCTTC
TRBJ2-3,NA,TRBV5-4,NA,CASSLAGGDFRSPDTQYF,TGTGCCAGCAGCTTGGCCGGCGGGGACTTTCGATCGCCAGATACGCAGTATTTT
TRBJ1-2,NA,TRBV5-1,TRBD1,CASSLAQTGDYGYTF,TGCGCCAGCAGCTTGGCCCAAACAGGGGACTATGGCTACACCTTC
TRBJ1-2,NA,TRBV12-5,NA,CASGSSQDPFYGYTF,TGTGCTAGTGGCTCATCACAGGACCCCTTCTATGGCTACACCTTC
TRBJ1-4,NA,TRBV15,TRBD1,CATSGFGQGIANEKLFF,TGTGCCACCAGCGGCTTCGGACAGGGGATTGCTAATGAAAAACTGTTTTTT
TRBJ2-5,NA,TRBV29-1,TRBD1,CSVILDREGAGETQYF,TGCAGCGTCATTCTAGACAGGGAAGGGGCGGGAGAGACCCAGTACTTC
TRBJ1-4,NA,TRBV19,NA,CASSIVPDPNEKLFF,TGTGCCAGTAGTATAGTGCCAGATCCTAATGAAAAACTGTTTTTT
TRBJ1-1,NA,TRBV11-2,NA,CASSFAGMNTEAFF,TGTGCCAGCAGCTTCGCGGGCATGAACACTGAAGCTTTCTTT
TRBJ1-1,NA,TRBV4-1,NA,CASSTDSYTEAFF,TGCGCCAGCAGCACTGACAGTTACACTGAAGCTTTCTTT
TRBJ2-7,NA,TRBV19,NA,CASSPNRDLYEQYF,TGTGCCAGTAGCCCAAACAGGGACCTCTACGAGCAGTACTTC
TRBJ2-1,once,TRBV5-6,NA,CASSFGGPSPNEQFF,TGTGCCAGCAGCTTCGGGGGGCCTTCCCCGAATGAGCAGTTCTTC
TRBJ2-1,NA,TRBV19,NA,CASSIRRASEQFF,TGTGCCAGTAGTATTCGCCGGGCCAGTGAGCAGTTCTTC
TRBJ2-3,NA,TRBV15,NA,CATAPPGTDTQYF,TGTGCCACCGCCCCTCCGGGCACAGATACGCAGTATTTT
TRBJ2-2,NA,TRBV11-2,TRBD1,CASSFAGQGASGELFF,TGTGCCAGCAGCTTTGCGGGACAGGGGGCCTCCGGGGAGCTGTTTTTT
TRBJ2-7,NA,TRBV18,NA,CASSPGGYEQYF,TGTGCCAGCTCACCAGGAGGCTACGAGCAGTACTTC
TRBJ2-1,NA,TRBV4-3,NA,CASSQEGKSSYNEQFF,TGCGCCAGCAGCCAAGAGGGGAAGAGCTCCTACAATGAGCAGTTCTTC
TRBJ2-7,NA,TRBV11-3,TRBD2,CASSLPGLAGAKQYF,TGTGCCAGCAGCTTGCCGGGACTAGCGGGAGCAAAGCAGTACTTC
TRBJ1-5,NA,TRBV7-6,NA,CASSTGYNQPQHF,TGTGCCAGCAGCACAGGGTACAATCAGCCCCAGCATTTT
TRBJ2-7,once,TRBV6-5,TRBD1,CASSSGTAAYEQYF,TGTGCCAGCAGTTCCGGGACAGCAGCCTACGAGCAGTACTTC
TRBJ2-7,once,TRBV28,NA,CASSTTGRDEQYF,TGTGCCAGCAGTACGACAGGGAGGGACGAGCAGTACTTC
TRBJ2-1,NA,TRBV9,TRBD2,CASSIAGTSGYNEQFF,TGTGCCAGCAGCATAGCCGGGACTAGCGGATACAATGAGCAGTTCTTC
TRBJ1-4,NA,TRBV7-9,NA,CASSFPVSYATNEKLFF,TGTGCCAGCAGCTTTCCGGTGTCATATGCAACTAATGAAAAACTGTTTTTT
TRBJ1-2,NA,TRBV2,TRBD1,CASSVGTGNGYTF,TGTGCCAGCAGTGTGGGGACAGGGAATGGCTACACCTTC
TRBJ2-1,NA,TRBV4-2,NA,CASSQTSRGASYNEQFF,TGTGCCAGCAGCCAGACCTCCCGGGGGGCCTCCTACAATGAGCAGTTCTTC
TRBJ2-7,NA,TRBV18,TRBD1,CASSPQQGTGVSEQYF,TGTGCCAGCTCACCTCAGCAGGGGACAGGGGTCTCCGAGCAGTACTTC
TRBJ2-7,once,TRBV2,TRBD2,CASTLWGTSGYEQYF,TGTGCCAGCACCCTATGGGGAACTAGCGGGTACGAGCAGTACTTC
TRBJ2-1,NA,TRBV19,TRBD1,CASSVGQTNYNEQFF,TGTGCCAGTAGTGTGGGACAGACCAACTACAATGAGCAGTTCTTC
TRBJ2-7,once,TRBV4-3,NA,CASSQVRGLYF,TGCGCCAGCAGCCAAGTAAGGGGCCTGTACTTC
TRBJ2-5,NA,TRBV5-1,NA,CASSPGAQGGAETQYF,TGCGCCAGCAGCCCGGGGGCGCAGGGGGGCGCAGAGACCCAGTACTTC
TRBJ2-3,NA,TRBV4-1,NA,CASSQDFRFRDTDTQYF,TGCGCCAGCAGCCAAGATTTTCGTTTTAGAGACACAGATACGCAGTATTTT
TRBJ2-7,NA,TRBV18,NA,CASSPQSWGPGAYYEQYF,TGTGCCAGCTCACCCCAGTCGTGGGGACCGGGTGCGTACTACGAGCAGTACTTC
TRBJ2-4,NA,TRBV4-3,TRBD2,CASSHSGLAGLTKNIQYF,TGCGCCAGCAGCCACTCAGGACTAGCGGGGTTGACCAAAAACATTCAGTACTTC
TRBJ2-2,NA,TRBV6-1,TRBD2,CASTPGRVNGELFF,TGTGCCAGCACCCCAGGGAGGGTAAACGGGGAGCTGTTTTTT
TRBJ2-1,once,TRBV5-1,TRBD2,CASSLVPSGSPNNEQFF,TGCGCCAGCAGCTTGGTCCCTAGCGGGAGTCCAAACAATGAGCAGTTCTTC
TRBJ2-7,NA,TRBV6-6,NA,CASSTASSVAYEQYF,TGTGCCAGCAGCACCGCTTCGTCTGTCGCCTACGAGCAGTACTTC
TRBJ1-1,NA,TRBV6-5,NA,CASSYFGVNTEAFF,TGTGCCAGCAGTTACTTCGGAGTGAACACTGAAGCTTTCTTT
TRBJ2-3,NA,TRBV6-1,NA,CASSEQLDTQYF,TGTGCCAGCAGTGAACAGTTAGATACGCAGTATTTT
TRBJ2-7,NA,TRBV10-1,TRBD1,CASSTGTGSEQYF,TGCGCCAGCAGTACCGGGACAGGGTCCGAGCAGTACTTC
TRBJ2-3,NA,TRBV27,TRBD2,CASSGRVSRPGPSSTDTQYF,TGTGCCAGCTCTGGGAGGGTTTCTCGTCCCGGCCCCTCTAGCACAGATACGCAGTATTTT
TRBJ2-7,NA,TRBV4-1,NA,CASSQDSDRGTLSYEQYF,TGCGCCAGCAGCCAAGATTCGGATCGGGGAACCCTCTCCTACGAGCAGTACTTC